This is a list of T cell receptor beta chains from one sample in a study of blood T cell repertoires in COVID-19. Clones were read by immunoSEQ multiplex PCR, and TCRdb kept only the in-frame ones, dropping some. Of a few hundred thousand clones in the sample, about 85% are singletons; the top ten hold about 20%. Sequenced: peripheral blood. Every receptor here comes from a man aged 25 to 40 with active or convalescent COVID-19. Both conserved end residues are part of each CDR3. D genes are given only for firm matches. Clone sizes are given selectively: once, few, many, or a class where the clone is expanded.

15 - TRBJ2-5 - TRBV4-1 TGCGCCAGCAGCCCTATTCGGGGTGGGCAAGAGACCCAGTACTTC CASSPIRGGQETQYF
17 once TRBJ2-1 TRBD2 TRBV27 TGTGCCAGCAGTTTAACTAGCGGGAGGGCCCGCCACAATGAGCAGTTCTTC CASSLTSGRARHNEQFF
13 - TRBJ2-7 - TRBV27 TGTGCCAGCAGTTTATCGAGTGAATCCGAGCAGTACTTC CASSLSSESEQYF
17 - TRBJ1-4 - TRBV21-1 TGTGCCAGCAGCAAAGCGCTTTCGGGGGTAACTAATGAAAAACTGTTTTTT CASSKALSGVTNEKLFF
15 once TRBJ2-1 TRBD1 TRBV10-3 TGTGCCATTCAAGCTCCGGGACAGGGATACAATGAGCAGTTCTTC CAIQAPGQGYNEQFF
14 - TRBJ1-2 - TRBV18 TGTGCCAGCTCAACCAGAGACAGCTACTATGGCTACACCTTC CASSTRDSYYGYTF
16 - TRBJ2-2 TRBD2 TRBV6-2/TRBV6-3 TGTGCCAGCAGTTACTACGGCGGGAGCTTCACCGGGGAGCTGTTTTTT CASSYYGGSFTGELFF
16 - TRBJ2-3 - TRBV5-5 TGTGCCAGCAGCTTGCCCCGGGAGTGGGGCACAGATACGCAGTATTTT CASSLPREWGTDTQYF
16 - TRBJ1-1 - TRBV4-2 TGTGCCAGCGCCGAGGGGGAGGGGAGGGTGGACACTGAAGCTTTCTTT CASAEGEGRVDTEAFF
15 - TRBJ2-6 - TRBV6-5 TGTGCCAGCAGCATACAGGGCCGCGGAGCCAACGTCCTGACTTTC CASSIQGRGANVLTF
13 once TRBJ2-7 TRBD2 TRBV28 TGTGCCACAACCGGGACTACTAATTACGAGCAGTACTTC CATTGTTNYEQYF
16 - TRBJ1-4 - TRBV19 TGTGCCAGTAGTCCCCGTAGTGGCAGGGTTAGGGAAAAACTGTTTTTT CASSPRSGRVREKLFF
12 - TRBJ1-1 - TRBV30 TGTGCCTGGAAAATCATGAACACTGAAGCTTTCTTT CAWKIMNTEAFF
15 - TRBJ1-5 TRBD1 TRBV11-2 TGTGCCAGCAGCTTGGCACAGGGGGCGGGTCAGCCCCAGCATTTT CASSLAQGAGQPQHF
15 - TRBJ2-5 TRBD1 TRBV30 TGTGCCTGGAGTGGTCGGACAGGGGCGGCAGAGACCCAGTACTTC CAWSGRTGAAETQYF
14 - TRBJ1-4 - TRBV6-5 TGTGCCAGCAGTTACTCGCCCAAGGGGGAAAAACTGTTTTTT CASSYSPKGEKLFF
15 - TRBJ2-1 TRBD1 TRBV7-2 TGTGCCAGCAGCTACAGGGGGAACTCCTACAATGAGCAGTTCTTC CASSYRGNSYNEQFF
14 - TRBJ1-6 - TRBV30 TGTGCCTGGAGTTATAGCTCCTATAATTCACCCCTCCACTTT CAWSYSSYNSPLHF
15 - TRBJ2-4 TRBD1 TRBV11-3 TGTGCCAGCAGCTTAAGGGCACAGGGGGAGCCGGAGATCTTCTTC CASSLRAQGEPEIFF
16 few TRBJ2-1 - TRBV11-3 TGTGCCAGCAGCCGCCCCCCGGGGAGCTCCTACAATGAGCAGTTCTTC CASSRPPGSSYNEQFF
18 - TRBJ1-4 TRBD1 TRBV11-3 TGTGCCAGCAGCTCCGGACAGGGAAAGCTAGTCTCCGATGAAAAACTGTTTTTT CASSSGQGKLVSDEKLFF
14 - TRBJ2-2 TRBD1 TRBV9 TGTGCCAGATGGACAGGGGTCGGCACCGGGGAGCTGTTTTTT CARWTGVGTGELFF
15 - TRBJ2-7 TRBD2 TRBV4-3 TGCGCCAGCAGCCAAGGAGGGCGGGAGGCGGACGAGCAGTACTTC CASSQGGREADEQYF
12 - TRBJ1-6 - TRBV10-2 TGCGCCAGCAGCTACAGTAATTCACCCCTCCACTTT CASSYSNSPLHF
13 - TRBJ1-5 - TRBV28 TGTGCCAGCAGCGAGTTTAGAGATCAGCCCCAGCATTTT CASSEFRDQPQHF
16 - TRBJ2-5 TRBD2 TRBV5-6 TGTGCCAGCAGCTTGCCCAGCGGGAGGTCCCAAGAGACCCAGTACTTC CASSLPSGRSQETQYF
13 - TRBJ1-1 TRBD1 TRBV10-3 TGTGCCATCAGCCTGACAGGGAGGCCTGAAGCTTTCTTT CAISLTGRPEAFF
11 - TRBJ1-2 - TRBV30 TGTGCCTGGAGGGGGCCTTATGGCTACACCTTC CAWRGPYGYTF
14 once TRBJ2-5 TRBD2 TRBV4-1 TGCGCCAGCAGCCTACTAGCGGGGGTAGAGACCCAGTACTTC CASSLLAGVETQYF
14 - TRBJ2-5 - TRBV7-2 TGTGCCAGCAGCTCCCAAGGGGAAAAAGAGACCCAGTACTTC CASSSQGEKETQYF
13 once TRBJ1-1 - TRBV7-2 TGTGCCAGCAGCTTGTCACAATTCACTGAAGCTTTCTTT CASSLSQFTEAFF
15 - TRBJ1-2 TRBD1 TRBV9 TGTGCCAGCAGCGTAACCTTGACAGGGGGCGACGGCTACACCTTC CASSVTLTGGDGYTF
15 - TRBJ2-1 - TRBV28 TGTGCCAGCAGTTTGGGGCAATGGGTTTCTAATGAGCAGTTCTTC CASSLGQWVSNEQFF
14 - TRBJ1-6 TRBD1 TRBV19 TGTGCCAGTAGTATGTCAGGGGGCGATTCACCCCTCCACTTT CASSMSGGDSPLHF
16 few TRBJ2-7 TRBD1 TRBV4-1 TGCGCCAGCAGCCAACCTCCGGGACAGGGGGCCTACGAGCAGTACTTC CASSQPPGQGAYEQYF